These 22 T cell receptor beta chains were all obtained from the same sample, sequenced in a study of T cells in narcolepsy. Repertoires were generated with immunoSEQ multiplex PCR, while TCRdb's copy carries only in-frame clones and drops some. This repertoire shows 15,000 to 16,000 clones, 85% found once; its top ten account for 30% to 45%. The sequencing sample was made of memory (CD45RA-) CD4+ T cells from blood. These receptors were taken from a human donor in good health.

V is TRBV18 and J is TRBJ1-3; D is unresolved. The CDR3 is 13 amino acids. Germline V gives CDR1 KGHSH, CDR2 LQKENI. The V end was cut by 1 base, the J end by 8 bases, with 9 bases between. The CDR3 nucleotides are TGTGCCAGCTCACCACTCCCCTTGGACACCATATATTTT. This encodes CASSPLPLDTIYF.

The chain is built from TRBV7-2 and TRBJ2-1; D may be TRBD2 (6 bases). CDR1 and CDR2 (germline): SGHTA, FQGNSA. The CDR3 consists of 13 residues. Trimming stripped 1 base from V and 7 bases from J, with 8 bases between. CDR3 in amino acids: CASSLGGVNEQFF. The CDR3 nucleotides read TGTGCCAGCAGCTTAGGGGGGGTGAATGAGCAGTTCTTC. Filled out from reference TRBV7-2 and TRBJ2-1, the complete variable domain reads GAGVSQSPSNKVTEKGKDVELRCDPISGHTALYWYRQSLGQGLEFLIYFQGNSAPDKSGLPSDRFSAERTGGSVSTLTIQRTQQEDSAVYLCASSLGGVNEQFFGPGTRLTVL.

This clone was detected only once. The V and J genes are TRBV5-6 and TRBJ1-4; D remains unclear. Germline V gene sequence: CDR1 SGHDT, CDR2 YYEEEE. This CDR3 comprises 15 residues. The V gene lost 0 bases and the J gene lost 0 bases, with 6 bases spanning the gap. CDR3 in amino acids: CASSLVGPTNEKLFF. DNA for the CDR3: TGTGCCAGCAGCTTGGTTGGGCCAACTAATGAAAAACTGTTTTTT. Complete variable domain (other parts from reference TRBV5-6 and TRBJ1-4): DAGVTQSPTHLIKTRGQQVTLRCSPKSGHDTVSWYQQALGQGPQFIFQYYEEEERQRGNFPDRFSGHQFPNYSSELNVNALLLGDSALYLCASSLVGPTNEKLFFGSGTQLSVL.

This rearrangement joins TRBV5-4 to TRBJ1-2; D gene unclear. V lost 1 base to trimming and J lost 7 bases, with 8 bases between them. From germline, CDR1 is SGHNT and CDR2 YYREEE (reference sequence). CDR3 length: 12 amino acids. CDR3: CASSLPESGYTF. DNA for the CDR3: TGTGCCAGCAGCTTGCCGGAAAGTGGCTACACCTTC.

The CDR3 loop is CAWSYGGSPLHF. The CDR3 nucleotides read TGTGCCTGGAGTTATGGAGGTTCACCCCTCCACTTT. This sequence joins TRBV30 and TRBJ1-6, with no clear D. Germline values: CDR1 GTSNPN, CDR2 SVGIG (reference sequence). Between the trimmed V and J ends, which lost 2 bases and 9 bases, there was a span of 8 bases. This CDR3 region has 12 residues. Looking up the rest from reference TRBV30 and TRBJ1-6 gives the full variable domain: SQTIHQWPATLVQPVGSPLSLECTVEGTSNPNLYWYRQAAGRGLQLLFYSVGIGQISSEVPQNLSASRPQDRQFILSSKKLLLSDSGFYLCAWSYGGSPLHFGNGTRLTVT.

This clone was detected only once. The chain couples TRBV15 to TRBJ2-1; 9 nucleotides line up with TRBD2. The trim removed 0 bases at V and 9 bases at J, leaving 9 bases unmatched. There are 16 residues in the CDR3. Germline values: CDR1 LNHNV, CDR2 YYDKDF (reference sequence). CDR3 in DNA: TGTGCCACCAGCAGAGAACGAGGCGGGAGGGATCGTGAGCAGTTCTTC. Its translation is CATSRERGGRDREQFF.

J is TRBJ2-3 and V is TRBV6-1; D is possibly TRBD2 (5 bases). Germline CDR1 MNHNS, CDR2 SASEGT. The CDR3 is 15 amino acids. Trimming cost V 4 bases and J 1 base, with 12 bases left between them. CDR3 residues: CASSARASGTDTQYF. CDR3 nucleotide sequence: TGTGCCAGCAGTGCGAGGGCCTCAGGCACAGATACGCAGTATTTT.

The J gene is TRBJ1-2, the V gene TRBV5-1; D may be TRBD1 (6 bases). The CDR3 consists of 16 residues. V lost 4 bases, J lost 0 bases, and 16 bases lay in between. Germline CDR1 is SGHRS and CDR2 is YFSETQ. In DNA form, the CDR3 reads TGCGCCAGCAGCCCGGTGGGGACATCCACTAACTATGGCTACACCTTC. Translation: CASSPVGTSTNYGYTF.

The chain recombines TRBV5-1 with TRBJ2-5, with 9 positions matching TRBD2. Germline assignment: CDR1 SGHRS and CDR2 YFSETQ. Trimming took 2 bases from V and 1 from J; bases not matched to a gene: 3. This CDR3 has 15 residues. In DNA form, the CDR3 reads TGCGCCAGCAGCTTAGCGGGAGGCCTCCAAGAGACCCAGTACTTC. It is translated as CASSLAGGLQETQYF.

The chain combines TRBV7-8 with TRBJ1-3; the D is unclear. Germline V gives CDR1 SGHVS, CDR2 FQNEAQ. Trimming shortened V by 4 bases and J by 9 bases, and 10 bases separated the two germline ends. This CDR3 is 12 amino acids long. Here the CDR3 DNA reads TGTGCCAGCAGCTCGGACCTTACCACCATATATTTT. Translating it yields CASSSDLTTIYF.

The chain recombines TRBV7-2 with TRBJ1-4; D not certain. The CDR3 contains 15 residues. V shed 2 bases and J shed 3 bases, with 10 bases lying between them. Germline V gene sequence: CDR1 SGHTA, CDR2 FQGNSA. The CDR3 DNA follows: TGTGCCAGCAGCTTAAAGAAAGCTTCTAATGAAAAACTGTTTTTT. Translated, it gives CASSLKKASNEKLFF.

This chain joins TRBV6-5 and TRBJ1-1; 7 nucleotides agree with TRBD1. CDR3 length: 15 residues. V lost 4 bases and J lost 3; bases outside the gene matches: 8. Germline CDR1 reads MNHEY; CDR2 reads SVGAGI. The chain's CDR3 is CASSFGGDRDTEAFF. Written as DNA, the CDR3 is TGTGCCAGCAGTTTTGGTGGGGACAGAGACACTGAAGCTTTCTTT.

This clone turned up a few times. The rearrangement uses TRBV19 and TRBJ2-7, with unresolved D. V lost 3 bases and J 3 bases, leaving 15 bases between the germline ends. CDR1 and CDR2 from the germline V gene are LNHDA and SQIVND (reference sequence). The CDR3 is 15 residues long. The CDR3 loop reads CASSISSEPYYEQYF. CDR3 nucleotide sequence: TGTGCCAGTAGTATTTCAAGCGAACCCTACTACGAGCAGTACTTC.

This chain joins TRBV5-6 and TRBJ1-2, with a weak D call TRBD1 (6 bases). The germline V gene encodes CDR1 SGHDT and CDR2 YYEEEE. The CDR3 is made up of 13 amino acids. V lost 1 base and J 5 bases, leaving 9 bases between the germline ends. The CDR3 nucleotides are TGTGCCAGCAGCTTGAACAGGGATTATGGCTACACCTTC. Amino acid sequence: CASSLNRDYGYTF.

This chain links TRBV19 with TRBJ1-5, with D unresolved. The CDR3 has 10 residues. Per the germline V gene, CDR1 is LNHDA and CDR2 is SQIVND (reference sequence). Trimming took off 6 bases at V and 7 bases at J, with 4 bases between the two ends. In DNA form, the CDR3 reads TGTGCCAGTAGGAGACAGCCCCAGCATTTT. It is translated as CASRRQPQHF.

The chain couples TRBV18 to TRBJ2-1; TRBD1 agrees at 9 bases. This CDR3 comprises 13 residues. In germline, CDR1 is KGHSH, CDR2 LQKENI. J was trimmed by 8 bases and V by 4 bases; bases with no gene match: 3. The CDR3 nucleotides are TGTGCCAGCTCACGGGGGGACAGGGATGAGCAGTTCTTC. Translating it yields CASSRGDRDEQFF.

This clone was seen only a few times. The chain employs TRBV19 and TRBJ1-6, with D tentatively TRBD1 (6 bases). Trimming pared 7 bases from V and 4 bases from J, leaving 8 bases between. The CDR3 has 13 residues. The germline gives CDR1 LNHDA, CDR2 SQIVND (reference sequence). This CDR3 is CASMGTYNSPLHF. CDR3 DNA: TGTGCCAGTATGGGGACATATAATTCACCCCTCCACTTT.

This chain links TRBV5-1 with TRBJ2-7; D might be TRBD1 or TRBD2, each matching 5 bases. This CDR3 contains 13 residues. Germline loops: CDR1 SGHRS, CDR2 YFSETQ. V shed 7 bases and J shed 6 bases, with 17 bases lying between them. The CDR3: CASAGTVVREQYF. CDR3 bases: TGCGCCAGCGCCGGGACGGTGGTACGCGAGCAGTACTTC. Complete variable domain (other parts from reference TRBV5-1 and TRBJ2-7): KAGVTQTPRYLIKTRGQQVTLSCSPISGHRSVSWYQQTPGQGLQFLFEYFSETQRNKGNFPGRFSGRQFSNSRSEMNVSTLELGDSALYLCASAGTVVREQYFGPGTRLTVT.

The chain employs TRBV6-5 and TRBJ2-7, with D maybe TRBD2 (6 bases). Per the germline V gene, CDR1 is MNHEY and CDR2 is SVGAGI. The germline V and J ends were trimmed by 6 bases and 3 bases, with 12 bases remaining between them. The CDR3 is 13 residues long. CDR3 coding DNA: TGTGCCAGCAGCCGGGACTCAAACTACGAGCAGTACTTC. Its protein product is CASSRDSNYEQYF.

This clone was observed once. This sequence joins TRBV19 and TRBJ2-7; D not resolved. The CDR3 has 14 residues. V lost 5 bases to trimming and J lost 4 bases, with 15 bases between them. Germline V lookup: CDR1 LNHDA, CDR2 SQIVND (reference sequence). DNA for the CDR3: TGTGCCAGTAGTCGGCTGCAGGACGGTTACGAGCAGTACTTC. Protein sequence: CASSRLQDGYEQYF. The full variable domain, in which reference TRBV19 and TRBJ2-7 provide the parts outside the CDR3, is DGGITQSPKYLFRKEGQNVTLSCEQNLNHDAMYWYRQDPGQGLRLIYYSQIVNDFQKGDIAEGYSVSREKKESFPLTVTSAQKNPTAFYLCASSRLQDGYEQYFGPGTRLTVT.

The chain combines TRBV7-6 with TRBJ1-6; D possibly corresponds to TRBD1 (5 bases). The CDR3 extends over 16 amino acids. V lost 5 bases and J lost 5, with 16 bases in between. The germline V gene has CDR1 SGHVS and CDR2 FNYEAQ. The CDR3 DNA reads TGTGCCAGCAGCCGGTGGGGGGGGACTGATAATTCACCCCTCCACTTT. This translates into CASSRWGGTDNSPLHF.

V and J are TRBV6-6 and TRBJ2-7; perhaps TRBD2 as D (6 bases). V lost 10 bases and J lost 0, with 13 bases in between. The CDR3 runs to 13 residues. In germline, CDR1 is MNHNY, CDR2 SVGAGI (reference sequence). This chain's CDR3 is CATRESSSYEQYF. The CDR3, as DNA: TGTGCCACCCGGGAGTCGAGCTCCTACGAGCAGTACTTC.